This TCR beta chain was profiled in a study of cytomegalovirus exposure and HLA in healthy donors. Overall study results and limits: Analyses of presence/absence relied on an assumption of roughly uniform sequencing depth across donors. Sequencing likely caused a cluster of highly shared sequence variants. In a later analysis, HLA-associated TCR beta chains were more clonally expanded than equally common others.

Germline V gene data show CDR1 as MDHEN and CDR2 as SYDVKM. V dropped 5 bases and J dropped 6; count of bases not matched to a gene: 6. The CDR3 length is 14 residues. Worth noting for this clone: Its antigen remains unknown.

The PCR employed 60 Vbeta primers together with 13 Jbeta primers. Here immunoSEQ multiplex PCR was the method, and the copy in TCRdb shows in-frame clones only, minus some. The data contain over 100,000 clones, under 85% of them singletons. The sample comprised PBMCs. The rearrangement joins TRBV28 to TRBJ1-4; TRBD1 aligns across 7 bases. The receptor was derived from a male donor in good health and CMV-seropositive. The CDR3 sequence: CASSTRTGYEKLFF. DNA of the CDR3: TGTGCCAGCAGTACCCGGACAGGCTATGAAAAACTGTTTTTT.